These 18 T cell receptor beta chains were all obtained from the same sample, sequenced in a study of radiation and T cells in renal cell carcinoma (dated by TCRdb to 2018 to 2021). The library was made by the immunoSEQ multiplex PCR assay. TCRdb re-hosts the immuneACCESS table, in-frame sequences only. Its copies lack some clones; in the studies checked, an unresolved V gene accounts for under half of them, and the cause for the rest is not known. A total of about 130,000 clones appear in this sample, 80% to 90% of them only once. Under 2.5% of the sample goes to the ten largest clones. The meaning of the sample's time point label: blood 2 weeks post-SBRT. The sample's treatment or condition, from its label and the paper: 15 Gy SBRT to primary tumor, nephrectomy 4 weeks later. Sequencing was performed on blood, taken from a patient whose treatment included radiotherapy and nephrectomy. These receptors originate from a woman aged 55-69 years with renal cell carcinoma.

The rearrangement links TRBV18 to TRBJ1-2; 9 nucleotides line up with TRBD1. The V gene's germline CDR1 is KGHSH and CDR2 LQKENI. The CDR3 runs 14 residues. The V segment lost 3 bases and the J segment 7 bases; nucleotides outside the gene matches: 6. This chain's CDR3 is CASSPDRGVGGYTF. The CDR3 DNA is TGTGCCAGCTCACCGGACAGGGGAGTTGGTGGCTACACCTTC.

The V call is TRBV10-1, the J call TRBJ1-5, with D perhaps matching TRBD1 (6 bases). This CDR3 is built from 16 residues. Trimming took 11 bases from V and 0 from J, leaving 20 bases between them. Germline CDR1 is WNHNN and CDR2 is SYGVQD (reference sequence). The CDR3 sequence is CAGGAGAFYSNQPQHF. CDR3 nucleotide sequence: TGCGCCGGGGGTGCAGGGGCATTTTATAGCAATCAGCCCCAGCATTTT.

The chain has TRBV14 and TRBJ1-4; D remains unclear. CDR3 length: 15 amino acids. With 1 base removed from V and 7 bases from J, the gap between germline ends came to 13 bases. Germline V gene data show CDR1 as SGHDN and CDR2 as FVKESK. CDR3 sequence (DNA): TGTGCCAGCAGCCAAGTTCTCCCCGGGCCTGAAAAACTGTTTTTT. It encodes CASSQVLPGPEKLFF. The variable domain in full, completed from reference TRBV14 and TRBJ1-4, reads EAGVTQFPSHSVIEKGQTVTLRCDPISGHDNLYWYRRVMGKEIKFLLHFVKESKQDESGMPNNRFLAERTGGTYSTLKVQPAELEDSGVYFCASSQVLPGPEKLFFGSGTQLSVL.

This chain uses TRBV4-1 with TRBJ2-1; D ambiguous. The CDR3 extends over 14 amino acids. Trimming left V 0 bases short and J 10 bases short, with 13 bases between. The V gene's germline CDR1 is MGHRA and CDR2 YSYEKL. The CDR3 protein is CASSQDTRVGEQFF. The CDR3 nucleotides are TGCGCCAGCAGCCAAGATACCCGGGTGGGGGAGCAGTTCTTC.

The rearrangement uses TRBV18 and TRBJ2-6; D may be TRBD1 or TRBD2 (6 bases each). CDR1 and CDR2 (germline): KGHSH, LQKENI. This CDR3 is 18 amino acids long. V was cut by 1 base and J by 0 bases, with 13 bases left in between. Here the CDR3 reads CASSPRGASSSGANVLTF. The CDR3 DNA reads TGTGCCAGCTCACCACGGGGGGCGTCGAGCTCTGGGGCCAACGTCCTGACTTTC.

V gene TRBV19 combines with J gene TRBJ2-4, with a weak D call TRBD1 (5 bases). The CDR3 covers 16 residues. CDR1 and CDR2 (germline): LNHDA, SQIVND (reference sequence). The ends were cut back, 7 bases at V and 0 bases at J, with 16 bases in the middle. CDR3 sequence (DNA): TGTGCCAGTACCGATACAGGCTTCTTAGCCAAAAACATTCAGTACTTC. This gives the protein CASTDTGFLAKNIQYF.

The chain recombines TRBV10-3 with TRBJ2-5; 7 positions match TRBD2. With V trimmed by 4 bases and J by 1 base, 0 bases remained unmatched. CDR1 is ENHRY and CDR2 is SYGVKD in the germline V gene. The CDR3 contains 13 residues. As DNA, the CDR3 is TGTGCCATCAGTGGGACTAGCCAAGAGACCCAGTACTTC. Its translation: CAISGTSQETQYF.

The count of this clone is one. V and J are TRBV28 and TRBJ1-1; 10 bases fit TRBD1. There are 15 residues in the CDR3. V gave up 4 bases and J gave up 4 bases; unmatched junction bases: 6. The germline V gene encodes CDR1 MDHEN and CDR2 SYDVKM. This chain's CDR3 is CASSSRQGALTEAFF. The CDR3 nucleotides read TGTGCCAGCAGTTCCCGACAGGGGGCCCTCACTGAAGCTTTCTTT.

The chain links TRBV9 to TRBJ2-3; D gene ambiguous. The V gene's germline CDR1 is SGDLS and CDR2 YYNGEE. The V end lost 2 bases, the J end lost 2 bases, and 3 bases lay between the germline ends. The CDR3 loop spans 12 amino acids. The CDR3 DNA is TGTGCCAGCAGCGTCCACACAGATACGCAGTATTTT. Translating it yields CASSVHTDTQYF.

The rearrangement links TRBV14 to TRBJ1-2; perhaps TRBD1 as D (6 bases). This CDR3 has 14 residues. The V and J ends lost 5 bases and 3 bases respectively, with 13 bases between them. Germline V gene data show CDR1 as SGHDN and CDR2 as FVKESK. CDR3 sequence reads: CASSWSQGYYGYTF. The CDR3 bases are TGTGCCAGCAGCTGGTCTCAGGGGTACTATGGCTACACCTTC.

This clone was counted only a few times. V usage is TRBV18 and J usage is TRBJ2-1, with D perhaps being TRBD1 or TRBD2 (6 bases each). V lost 6 bases to trimming and J lost 8 bases, with 20 bases between them. Germline lookup yields CDR1 KGHSH and CDR2 LQKENI. CDR3 length: 15 residues. In nucleotides, the CDR3 is TGTGCCAGCTCCCCCGGAGGGGGGCTTTCTGATGAGCAGTTCTTC. Protein product: CASSPGGGLSDEQFF.

The sample holds a few counts of this clone. The V and J genes are TRBV10-3 and TRBJ2-2; TRBD1 matches at 7 bases. This CDR3 is built from 16 residues. The germline V gene has CDR1 ENHRY and CDR2 SYGVKD. Unmatched junction bases numbered 8, after V lost 1 base and J lost 6 bases. The CDR3 DNA reads as TGTGCCATCAGTGAGTTCCGGGACAGCGTATCCGGGGAGCTGTTTTTT. Amino acids: CAISEFRDSVSGELFF.

The J gene is TRBJ1-1, the V gene TRBV7-2, with no clear D. This CDR3 spans 12 amino acids. The V and J ends lost 3 bases and 4 bases respectively, with 6 bases between them. The germline V gene has CDR1 SGHTA and CDR2 FQGNSA. The CDR3 nucleotides read TGTGCCAGCAGCTTGAAGGGCACTGAAGCTTTCTTT. It translates to CASSLKGTEAFF.

This clone was seen only a few times. The V call is TRBV30, the J call TRBJ2-5, with 7 bases fitting TRBD1. J lost 4 bases, V lost 8 bases, and 7 bases had no gene match. The CDR3 sequence is 12 residues long. Germline assignment: CDR1 GTSNPN and CDR2 SVGIG (reference sequence). The CDR3 spells CAAKGGGETQYF. In nucleotides, the CDR3 is TGTGCCGCTAAAGGGGGCGGAGAGACCCAGTACTTC.

The genes are TRBV6-1 and TRBJ1-2, with D possibly matching TRBD1 (5 bases). This CDR3 has 15 residues. Germline V CDR1 and CDR2: MNHNS, SASEGT. Trimming removed 7 bases from V and 6 bases from J, with 21 bases in between. CDR3 coding DNA: TGTGCCAGCACCGGGTTCCACCCGCGGGGGGATGGCTACACCTTC. This codes for CASTGFHPRGDGYTF.

V and J are TRBV4-1 and TRBJ2-2; D uncertain. This CDR3 spans 15 amino acids. Germline V gives CDR1 MGHRA, CDR2 YSYEKL. Deletions cut 0 bases from V and 5 bases from J, with 10 bases between. As DNA, the CDR3 is TGCGCCAGCAGCCAAGAGTTGAGTGGGACCGGGGAGCTGTTTTTT. Protein: CASSQELSGTGELFF.

This chain connects TRBV5-4 to TRBJ1-3; tentative D call: TRBD1 (5 bases). With 4 bases removed from V and 2 bases from J, the gap between germline ends came to 13 bases. The CDR3 runs 15 residues. Germline V gene sequence: CDR1 SGHNT, CDR2 YYREEE (reference sequence). The CDR3 nucleotides are TGTGCCAGCAGCGGGGCCGGAACTGCTGGAAACACCATATATTTT. Translation gives CASSGAGTAGNTIYF.

The CDR3 nucleotides are TGTGCCAGCGGACCACGTGGGGGTACTAATGAAAAACTGTTTTTT. Its translation: CASGPRGGTNEKLFF. The V and J genes are TRBV7-6 and TRBJ1-4, with D maybe TRBD1 (5 bases). V lost 8 bases and J lost 2, with 15 bases in between. CDR1 and CDR2 (germline): SGHVS, FNYEAQ. This CDR3 has 15 residues.